This TCR beta chain is drawn from a study of blood T cell repertoires in COVID-19. Study overall: Sites across the United States, Italy and Spain contributed samples from acute and convalescent COVID-19. Sample material is recorded as cDNA or gDNA derived from T cells, B-cell-depleted T cells, or PBMCs.

Worth noting for this clone: The same CDR3 is also encoded by other DNA sequences in this sample.

The CDR3 is 14 residues long. In germline, CDR1 is SGHRS, CDR2 YFSETQ. V shed 0 bases and J 5 bases; nucleotides not matched to a gene: 1. Study processing details: How many nucleated cells were present was estimated from reference gene primer amplification. Only in-frame clones appear in the TCRdb table, and some are missing; sequencing was by immunoSEQ multiplex PCR. The DNA gave D and trimming, while V, J and clone size come from that table. The sample consists of around 58,000 clones, around 90% of them appearing once. The gene calls are TRBV5-1 and TRBJ1-3; TRBD1 agrees at 8 bases. The source material was peripheral blood. This clonotype was obtained from a woman in her sixties or seventies with active or convalescent COVID-19. The CDR3 bases are TGCGCCAGCAGCTTGGGGACAGGGAGAAACACCATATATTTT. Its protein is CASSLGTGRNTIYF.